Listed below are T cell receptor beta chains from one sample, sequenced in a study of CD8 T cells in ankylosing spondylitis. TCRdb reprocessed the 5' RACE reads via MiXCR and lists one record per CDR3 protein. The table records about 150,000 distinct CDR3 sequences, under 35% of them present only once. The sample taken for sequencing was synovial fluid, either unsorted or a sorted T cell fraction (not recorded which). These TCRs come from a male donor with ankylosing spondylitis. Each CDR3 is given with its conserved first and last residue. The D gene is left open where the match is weak. Some rows mark clone size as missing; the rest say once, few, many or name a class of expanded clone.

J	size	V	D	DNA	CDR3
TRBJ2-2	NA	TRBV11-1	NA	TGTGCCAGCAGGCGGGAGGCGGGACAGGCTAACACCGGGGAGCTGTTTTTT	CASRREAGQANTGELFF
TRBJ1-3	many	TRBV20-1	NA	TGCAGTGCTCCCCGCCCATTCGCTGGAAACACCATATATTTT	CSAPRPFAGNTIYF
TRBJ1-5	NA	TRBV7-8	NA	TGTGCCAGCAGCTCCCGGACCGGGAAAGGCAATCAGCCCCAGCATTTT	CASSSRTGKGNQPQHF
TRBJ2-1	many	TRBV4-2	NA	TGTGCCAGCAGCCAAAGGGACGGGGTGGTCTCCTACAATGAGCAGTTCTTC	CASSQRDGVVSYNEQFF
TRBJ2-3	NA	TRBV2	NA	TGTGCCAGCAGTGGCGGGGTAAAGACGGATACGCAGTATTTT	CASSGGVKTDTQYF
TRBJ2-7	once	TRBV7-2	TRBD1	TGTGCCAGCAGCTTAGAAAGGTTACAGGGGGAGTACTTC	CASSLERLQGEYF
TRBJ2-7	NA	TRBV27	TRBD1	TGTGCCAGCAGTCTTAGGACAGGCTACTACGAGCAGTACTTC	CASSLRTGYYEQYF
TRBJ1-1	NA	TRBV7-8	TRBD1	TGTGCCAGCAGCTTGACTTGGTTCCGGGGACAGGGTTATGCTTTCTTT	CASSLTWFRGQGYAFF
TRBJ1-1	NA	TRBV28	NA	TGTGCCAGCACCATGGGGGGGGCAAGGACTGAAGCTTTCTTT	CASTMGGARTEAFF
TRBJ2-2	NA	TRBV15	NA	TGTGCCACCAGCAGAAATCCGTCCGGGGAGCTGTTTTTT	CATSRNPSGELFF
TRBJ1-5	few	TRBV5-1	TRBD1	TGCGCCAGCAGCTTGGAACAGGGGGCACAGCCCCAGCATTTT	CASSLEQGAQPQHF
TRBJ2-1	few	TRBV4-3	TRBD2	TGCGCCAGCAGCCCGGGGACTAGCGTCTACAATGAGCAGTTCTTC	CASSPGTSVYNEQFF
TRBJ1-4	many	TRBV28	TRBD1	TGTGCCAGCAGCAAGGGACAGGGGAATGAAAAACTGTTTTTT	CASSKGQGNEKLFF
TRBJ1-1	few	TRBV12-3/TRBV12-4	NA	TGTGCCACCCGGCGTGGCAGGGGAAACACTGAAGCTTTCTTT	CATRRGRGNTEAFF
TRBJ1-5	NA	TRBV6-1	TRBD1	TGTGCCAGCAGTCAACAGGGGTATAGCAATCAGCCCCAGCATTTT	CASSQQGYSNQPQHF
TRBJ2-5	NA	TRBV28	NA	TGTGCCACCTGGACATACTCGCACCAAGAGACCCAGTACTTC	CATWTYSHQETQYF
TRBJ2-3	NA	TRBV5-1	NA	TGCGCCAGCAGCTTGGTCTGGGCGGGGCAGGGGAATACGCAGTATTTT	CASSLVWAGQGNTQYF
TRBJ2-2	NA	TRBV19	TRBD2	TGTGCCACCACGGGACTAGCGGGAGTCCCGAACACCGGGGAGCTGTTTTTT	CATTGLAGVPNTGELFF
TRBJ1-2	NA	TRBV18	NA	TGTGCCAGCTCACCAAGGGTTGACTATGGCTACACCTTC	CASSPRVDYGYTF
TRBJ1-1	NA	TRBV5-1	TRBD1	TGCGCCAGCAGCTTAGGGACAGTCGGTTTCACTGAAGCTTTCTTT	CASSLGTVGFTEAFF
TRBJ2-1	NA	TRBV20-1	TRBD2	TGCAGTGCCGCAGGACTAGCGGGTCGAAGCTCCTACAATGAGCAGTTCTTC	CSAAGLAGRSSYNEQFF
TRBJ2-7	NA	TRBV6-1	NA	TGTGCCAGCAGCGGACTGTCAACCTACGAGCAGTACTTC	CASSGLSTYEQYF
TRBJ2-1	few	TRBV25-1	NA	TGTGCCAGCACCACCCGGGGTAATGAGCAGTTCTTC	CASTTRGNEQFF
TRBJ1-5	NA	TRBV20-1	NA	TGCAGTGCTAGACAGGGTGTTCAGCCCCAGCATTTT	CSARQGVQPQHF
TRBJ2-3	NA	TRBV12-3/TRBV12-4	NA	TGTGCCAGCAGTTGGGCCCCAGATACGCAGTATTTT	CASSWAPDTQYF
TRBJ1-5	many	TRBV10-2	NA	TGCGCCAGCAGTGAGTCTGGCCGGCAGCCCCAGCATTTT	CASSESGRQPQHF
TRBJ1-1	NA	TRBV20-1	NA	TGCAGCCGACCTCGCGGGGGATCCCTCACTGAAGCTTTCTTT	CSRPRGGSLTEAFF
TRBJ2-5	few	TRBV20-1	NA	TGCAGTGCTAGAGTCCAGGGGACGGAGACCCAGTACTTC	CSARVQGTETQYF
TRBJ2-2	many	TRBV19	NA	TGTGCCAGTAGTATTGGACAGGGAGGGGTCGGGGAGCTGTTTTTT	CASSIGQGGVGELFF
TRBJ2-5	NA	TRBV29-1	TRBD1	TGCAGCGGCCTCGACAGGGGAGAGACCCAGTACTTC	CSGLDRGETQYF
TRBJ2-5	NA	TRBV29-1	TRBD1	TGCAGCGTCCGGGACAGGGTTGTTTCGACCCAGTACTTC	CSVRDRVVSTQYF
TRBJ2-3	NA	TRBV7-6	TRBD2	TGTGCCAGCAGCTTGGCACCGGGACTAGGGGGTCAAGTCGGCACAGATACGCAGTATTTT	CASSLAPGLGGQVGTDTQYF
TRBJ1-4	many	TRBV12-3/TRBV12-4	TRBD1	TGTGCCAGCAGCAGAGACAGGGGCGAAAAACTGTTTTTT	CASSRDRGEKLFF
TRBJ1-2	many	TRBV12-3/TRBV12-4	NA	TGTGCCAGCAGCACCATGGGCTATGGCTACACCTTC	CASSTMGYGYTF
TRBJ2-7	NA	TRBV4-1	NA	TGCGCCAGCAGCCAAGATAAGTGGGGTTACGAGCAGTACTTC	CASSQDKWGYEQYF
TRBJ1-6	NA	TRBV29-1	TRBD1	TGCAGCGCCAGGACAGGGTATAATTCACCCCTCCACTTT	CSARTGYNSPLHF
TRBJ1-5	many	TRBV28	NA	TGTGCCAGCAGCACGGGATCACAGAATCAGCCCCAGCATTTT	CASSTGSQNQPQHF
TRBJ2-3	NA	TRBV28	NA	TGTGCCAGCAGCCTGGTGGACCCTAGCACAGATACGCAGTATTTT	CASSLVDPSTDTQYF
TRBJ2-1	many	TRBV5-1	NA	TGCGCCAGCAGCCAACAACACAATGAGCAGTTCTTC	CASSQQHNEQFF
TRBJ1-2	many	TRBV6-5	NA	TGTGCCAGCAGTTACTCGATGGGGTTGGGAGGCTACACCTTC	CASSYSMGLGGYTF
TRBJ2-1	many	TRBV6-2/TRBV6-3	NA	TGTGCCAGCAGCCCTCCAGGTAGGGGCTACAATGAGCAGTTCTTC	CASSPPGRGYNEQFF
TRBJ1-2	NA	TRBV29-1	NA	TGCAGCGCCGATTTGGGCAGGGACGGCTACACCTTC	CSADLGRDGYTF
TRBJ1-4	many	TRBV4-2	NA	TGTGCCAGCAGCCAAGATCCCCATAAGGCAACTAATGAAAAACTGTTTTTT	CASSQDPHKATNEKLFF
TRBJ2-5	few	TRBV20-1	NA	TGCAGTGCTGCAGCCCCGGGAGAGCAAGAGACCCAGTACTTC	CSAAAPGEQETQYF
TRBJ2-2	NA	TRBV7-2	TRBD2	TGTGCCAGCAGCCCACGGGGGGGAGGGACCGGGGAGCTGTTTTTT	CASSPRGGGTGELFF
TRBJ2-1	NA	TRBV28	NA	TGTGCCAGCAGTCCCGTCGGGAGCTCCTACAATGAGCAGTTCTTC	CASSPVGSSYNEQFF
TRBJ2-7	medium-sized	TRBV12-3/TRBV12-4	TRBD1	TGTGCCAGCAGTTCCTCCGGGACAGGGGAGTACTTC	CASSSSGTGEYF
TRBJ2-5	NA	TRBV20-1	TRBD2	TGCAGTGCTTCCGGCCTCGAATGGGGGGGGGAAGAGACCCAGTACTTC	CSASGLEWGGEETQYF
TRBJ1-4	few	TRBV2	TRBD1	TGTGCCAGCAGTGACTCGGGCAGGGGGCCTGAAAAACTGTTTTTT	CASSDSGRGPEKLFF
TRBJ1-1	NA	TRBV7-3	TRBD1	TGTGCCAGCAGCGCAAAGGGAGGGGGCTGGAACACTGAAGCTTTCTTT	CASSAKGGGWNTEAFF
TRBJ2-1	NA	TRBV6-1	TRBD2	TGTGCCAGCAGAACCCCAGGCGGCGGGACTAAGAACAATGAGCAGTTCTTC	CASRTPGGGTKNNEQFF
TRBJ2-5	many	TRBV20-1	NA	TGCAGTGCCCCGGATAGGGCTGCCCAGTACTTC	CSAPDRAAQYF
TRBJ2-7	NA	TRBV24-1	TRBD2	TGTGCCACCAGGAGGGGACTAGCGGGGGTTCTGTACTACGAGCAGTACTTC	CATRRGLAGVLYYEQYF
TRBJ2-5	few	TRBV6-6	NA	TGTGCCAGCGTGTGGGACGGGTCCCAGTACTTC	CASVWDGSQYF
TRBJ2-1	once	TRBV7-2	NA	TGTGCCAGCAGCCCGCAGAGCGTAAGGAATGAGCAGTTCTTC	CASSPQSVRNEQFF
TRBJ2-1	NA	TRBV2	TRBD1	TGTGCCAGCAGGGCCGGGACAGGGTCGTTTGGTGAGCAGTTCTTC	CASRAGTGSFGEQFF
TRBJ2-1	many	TRBV24-1	TRBD2	TGTGCCACCAGTGACCCTGGACTAGCGACTCTCAATGAGCAGTTCTTC	CATSDPGLATLNEQFF
TRBJ1-1	NA	TRBV10-2	NA	TGCGCCAGCACGGCAGGGGATCGCACTGAAGCTTTCTTT	CASTAGDRTEAFF